This T cell receptor beta chain was sequenced for a study of T cell repertoires in cytomegalovirus infection. Across the whole study: Public TCR beta signatures were indicative of both CMV infection and a matching HLA type.

Study conclusions and caveats: Totalled public TCR beta family frequency picked out people who carried CMV plus the relevant HLA. HLA-C-restricted TCR beta clonotypes specific for CMV led the ex vivo response.

MiXCR was run by TCRdb on the reads, yielding one entry per CDR3 protein. The table records 100,000 to 150,000 distinct CDR3 sequences, about 24% of them present only once. Turning to this clonotype: The antigen is undetermined.

V was cut by 8 bases and J by 8 bases, with 12 bases left in between. The CDR3 has 11 residues. The germline V gene has CDR1 MNHEY and CDR2 SMNVEV (reference sequence). This rearrangement joins TRBV27 to TRBJ1-1; no definite D call. Input material: PBMCs, sequenced either directly or after in vitro stimulation (not recorded which). The sequence was obtained from a human donor in good health (CMV status not recorded). Some clones in this sample may be carry-over from other donors' samples. CDR3 DNA sequence: TGTGCCAGCCAAACTGTGGGAGAAGCTTTCTTT. Translation gives CASQTVGEAFF.